The 32 T cell receptor delta chains listed next were all sequenced from one sample in a study of gamma-delta T cells after stem cell transplantation. TCRdb reprocessed the RT-PCR reads through CATT. This sample yields 15,000 to 17,000 delta-chain clones, of which about 9.8% are seen a single time; 62% belongs to the top ten. Sequencing used gamma-delta T cells. These receptors originate from a human donor. It is not recorded whose cells these are; they may come from a transplant donor.

Regarding this clone: Translating this DNA gives a protein that differs at residue 9 from the TCRdb one, which belongs to a much larger clone; a read error is likely, and the protein shown is this translation. The chain uses TRDV1 and TRDJ1; 8 bases are shared with TRDD3. The V and J ends lost 0 bases and 7 bases, in that order; junction bases with no gene match: 28. CDR3 size: 22 residues. Germline-derived CDR1 and CDR2 are TSWWSYY and QGS. CDR3 region: CALGELIIPPLWRDTVVGKLIF. The CDR3 DNA reads TGTGCTCTTGGGGAACTCATAATCCCTCCCCTCTGGCGGGATACGGTCGTTGGTAAACTCATCTTT.

This clone appeared many times. The gene calls are TRDV2 and TRDJ1, with TRDD3 matching 7 bases. The germline V gene has CDR1 GEAIGNYY and CDR2 EKD. J lost 0 bases, V lost 3 bases, and 15 bases had no gene match. The CDR3 consists of 18 residues. The CDR3 region has the DNA TGTGCCTGTGACCCCATTGGCGGGGATAGTCCGTACACCGATAAACTCATCTTT. It is translated as CACDPIGGDSPYTDKLIF.

Of note for this clone: A far larger clone is one nucleotide away, so this likely arose from a read error. The same CDR3 is also encoded by other DNA sequences in this sample. This chain connects TRDV1 to TRDJ1; TRDD2 might be the D (6 bases). The CDR3 length is 24 residues. Between the trimmed V and J ends, which lost 5 bases and 8 bases, there was a span of 48 bases. Germline CDR1 and CDR2: TSWWSYY and QGS. The chain's CDR3 is CALGKALYPTWGVVMKLAARKLIF. CDR3 bases: TGTGCTCTTGGGAAGGCCCTATATCCTACTTGGGGAGTCGTCATGAAGTTGGCAGCAAGGAAACTCATCTTT.

The sample holds a few counts of this clone. Other DNA sequences within the sample encode an identical CDR3. The J gene is TRDJ1, the V gene TRDV3, with D perhaps matching TRDD2 (6 bases). V gave up 2 bases and J gave up 10 bases, with 26 bases separating them. This CDR3 spans 15 amino acids. Germline CDR1 reads TVYSNPD; CDR2 reads GDNSRS (reference sequence). The DNA for the CDR3 is TGTGCCTTTTCACTCCTTCCGCTGTACCACTATACACTCATCTTT. It yields the protein CAFSLLPLYHYTLIF.

This clone is judged hyperexpanded. This may stem from a read error, because a much larger clone lies one nucleotide away. This chain uses TRDV3 with TRDJ1; the D gene could be TRDD2 or TRDD3 (6 bases each). The CDR3 sequence is 14 residues long. CDR1 TVYSNPD and CDR2 GDNSRS come from the germline V gene (reference sequence). The V end was cut by 5 bases, the J end by 5 bases, with 21 bases between. CDR3: CARSSYDLGDKLIF. CDR3 DNA: TGTGCCCGCTCCTCCTACGACCTGGGGGATAAACTCATCTTT.

This clone was detected only a few times. A far larger clone differs by one base, so this is likely a read error. Other DNA sequences in the same sample also yield this CDR3. The chain uses TRDV2 and TRDJ1; 7 nucleotides align to TRDD3. Looked up from germline, CDR1 is GEAIGNYY and CDR2 is EKD. The CDR3 has 17 amino acids. For the CDR3, the DNA is TGTGCCTGTGACGCCCTTACAGAGGGATACCACACCGATAAGCTCATCTTT. Translating it yields CACDALTEGYHTDKLIF.

On this clone itself: The protein held in TCRdb is that of a much larger clone and does not match this DNA's translation at residues 6 and 9, likely because of a read error; the protein shown is translated from the DNA. The V call is TRDV2, the J call TRDJ1; no clear D gene. The V gene lost 4 bases and the J gene lost 4 bases, with 18 bases spanning the gap. The CDR3 is 15 amino acids. Germline CDR1 and CDR2: GEAIGNYY and EKD. CDR3 sequence: CACDGVAPCIDKLIF. CDR3 DNA: TGTGCCTGTGATGGAGTGGCCCCGTGCATCGATAAACTCATCTTT.

This clone was counted only a few times. The chain links TRDV2 to TRDJ1; D is unclear. Trimming shortened V by 1 base and J by 6 bases, and 20 bases separated the two germline ends. The CDR3 loop spans 16 amino acids. Germline CDR1 reads GEAIGNYY; CDR2 reads EKD. The DNA for the CDR3 is TGTGCCTGTGACACGCTTGGGTCCCGACCGGGCTATAAACTCATCTTT. Its protein product is CACDTLGSRPGYKLIF.

Comments on this clone: This is likely an artifact of a read error, given a far larger clone one base away. Other nucleotide sequences from this sample produce the same CDR3. The chain links TRDV2 to TRDJ1; tentative D call: TRDD3 (5 bases). CDR3 length: 20 residues. The V gene's germline CDR1 is GEAIGNYY and CDR2 EKD. Trimming removed 1 base from V and 5 bases from J, with 31 bases in between. The CDR3, as DNA: TGTGCCTGTGACACTATCCTTTCCCGTGGGGCTGGGACTGCTACTGATAAACTCATCTTT. This gives the protein CACDTILSRGAGTATDKLIF.

As concerns this clone: An end of the junction differs from the germline gene, which may be a read error. The chain links TRDV2 to TRDJ1, with a weak D call TRDD3 (5 bases). Germline values: CDR1 GEAIGNYY, CDR2 EKD. The CDR3 is 16 amino acids. As DNA, the CDR3 is TGTGCCTGTGACACTCTGGTGGGGCCTCACACCTATAAACTCATCTTT. Amino acid sequence: CACDTLVGPHTYKLIF.

This clone has more than one count but fewer than ten. One base separates it from a far larger clone, so it is likely a read error. This sample includes further DNA sequences coding for the same CDR3. V usage is TRDV1 and J usage is TRDJ1, with TRDD3 identical over 13 bases. The trim removed 8 bases at V and 0 bases at J, leaving 18 bases unmatched. The CDR3 is 20 residues long. Germline V gene sequence: CDR1 TSWWSYY, CDR2 QGS. CDR3 in amino acids: CALWGFLPVLGDTDTDKLIF. As DNA, the CDR3 is TGTGCTCTTTGGGGCTTCCTACCTGTACTGGGGGATACGGACACCGATAAACTCATCTTT.

This clone was recorded at least ten times. This likely came from a read error, as a far larger clone is one base away. Other DNA sequences of this sample code for an identical CDR3. The CDR3 DNA sequence: TGTGCCTCAGGGGACTCTACGCCGACTGGGGTGATGGCCAACACCGATAAGCTCATCTTT. Translation: CASGDSTPTGVMANTDKLIF. V usage is TRDV3 and J usage is TRDJ1; 7 bases map to TRDD3. Germline assignment: CDR1 TVYSNPD and CDR2 GDNSRS (reference sequence). CDR3 length: 20 residues.

A remark on this clone: For this DNA, TCRdb reports the protein of a much larger clone, which diverges at residue 7, most likely from a read error; the protein presented here is translated directly from the DNA. The chain uses TRDV2 and TRDJ1; 7 bases agree with TRDD3. CDR1 is GEAIGNYY and CDR2 is EKD in the germline V gene. CDR3 length: 17 amino acids. Trimming at V came to 0 bases and at J to 7 bases, leaving 16 bases not matched to a gene. The CDR3, as DNA: TGTGCCTGTGACACCCTCCGGGGGGATCGAACTAGGAGTAAACTCATCTTT. Translation: CACDTLRGDRTRSKLIF.

This clone was detected a few times. TCRdb's entry gives the protein of a much larger clone, which mismatches this DNA's translation at residues 6 and 10, likely from a read error; the protein reported here is translated from the DNA. The chain links TRDV2 to TRDJ3; D could derive from TRDD2 or TRDD3 (5 bases each). Germline V CDR1 and CDR2: GEAIGNYY, EKD. The CDR3 extends over 17 amino acids. Here the CDR3 DNA reads TGTGCCTGTGACACTCCTGGGATTTCCTTGGACACCCGACAGATGTTTTTC. It encodes CACDTPGISLDTRQMFF.

On this clone itself: DNA and listed protein disagree at residue 22, so the protein shown here was translated from the DNA. The genes are TRDV1 and TRDJ1; TRDD3 aligns across 10 bases. Germline-derived CDR1 and CDR2 are TSWWSYY and QGS. The CDR3 contains 23 residues. As DNA, the CDR3 is TGTGCTCTTGGGGAAGTTGGACTCCGGAGTACTGGGGGATTAACGATTGAGGGCGATAAACTCACCTTT. It specifies CALGEVGLRSTGGLTIEGDKLTF.

In the case of this clone: The protein TCRdb lists belongs to a much larger clone and differs from this DNA's translation at residue 7, which points to a read error; the protein shown is made from the DNA. The chain joins TRDV2 to TRDJ1; no clear D gene. The CDR3 runs 16 residues. Germline CDR1 and CDR2: GEAIGNYY and EKD. Trimming removed 0 bases from V and 3 bases from J, with 16 bases in between. The CDR3 here is CACDTVETAPPDKLIF. Written as DNA, the CDR3 is TGTGCCTGTGACACCGTGGAGACAGCGCCGCCCGATAAACTCATCTTT.

This clone came up many times. TCRdb shows a much larger clone's protein in place of this DNA's translation, and the two differ at residue 10, likely through a read error; the protein shown is translated from the DNA. The CDR3 region has the DNA TGTGCCTGTGACACCCTAAAATTACTGAGGGATACGACCGATAAACTCATCTTT. Translation gives CACDTLKLLRDTTDKLIF. The chain carries TRDV2 and TRDJ1; 8 bases fit TRDD3. This CDR3 spans 18 amino acids. The ends lost 0 bases at V and 2 bases at J; junction bases unmatched: 13. Germline V gene data show CDR1 as GEAIGNYY and CDR2 as EKD.

This chain's CDR3 is CACDLLGDPMHTSGLGGLIF. The CDR3 nucleotides read TGTGCCTGTGACCTACTGGGGGATCCGATGCACACCTCTGGTTTAGGCGGACTCATCTTT. The rearrangement links TRDV2 to TRDJ1, with TRDD3 identical over 10 bases. CDR3 length: 20 residues. The trim removed 3 bases at V and 10 bases at J, leaving 28 bases unmatched. The germline gives CDR1 GEAIGNYY, CDR2 EKD.

A word on this clone: TCRdb's protein, taken from a much larger clone, differs from this DNA's translation at residue 7, likely owing to a read error; the protein displayed comes from the DNA. The chain couples TRDV1 to TRDJ1, with TRDD3 identical over 11 bases. This CDR3 has 22 amino acids. V lost 4 bases, J lost 0 bases, and 22 bases stayed unmatched. Germline CDR1 and CDR2: TSWWSYY and QGS. The CDR3 DNA is TGTGCTCTTGGGGCTCCTACTATGTGGGGGATACGACACTTTTTGTACACCGATAAACTCATCTTT. Its protein product is CALGAPTMWGIRHFLYTDKLIF.

This clone was observed a handful of times. TCRdb's protein for this DNA is that of a much larger clone and differs from the translation at residue 3, likely a read error; the protein shown is the DNA translation. This chain uses TRDV2 with TRDJ1, with TRDD3 matching over 7 bases. The length of the CDR3 is 17 residues. The germline V gene has CDR1 GEAIGNYY and CDR2 EKD. The CDR3 loop is CAYDALTEGYHTDKLIF. CDR3 sequence (DNA): TGTGCCTATGACGCCCTTACAGAGGGATACCACACCGATAAACTCATCTTT.

A few counts support this clone. This probably arose from a read error, given a far larger clone one base away. Other nucleotide sequences in the sample specify the same CDR3. J is TRDJ1 and V is TRDV2, with 8 bases identical to TRDD3. Germline-derived CDR1 and CDR2 are GEAIGNYY and EKD. The CDR3 loop spans 17 amino acids. The CDR3 loop reads CACDALLGGRRTDKLIF. The CDR3 region has the DNA TGTGCTTGTGACGCCCTACTGGGGGGACGGCGGACCGATAAACTCATCTTT.

The sample holds a few counts of this clone. V and J are TRDV2 and TRDJ1; 11 positions agree with TRDD3. J was trimmed by 3 bases and V by 0 bases; bases with no gene match: 5. From germline, CDR1 is GEAIGNYY and CDR2 EKD. The CDR3 contains 16 residues. The CDR3 loop reads CACDTGGGYDADKLIF. CDR3 in DNA: TGTGCCTGTGACACCGGTGGGGGATACGATGCCGATAAACTCATCTTT.

In the case of this clone: The protein given by TCRdb reflects a much larger clone and differs at residue 15 from this DNA's translation, likely from a read error; the protein shown is the DNA's translation. The chain has TRDV2 and TRDJ1, with TRDD3 identical over 12 bases. The length of the CDR3 is 19 residues. Germline-derived CDR1 and CDR2 are GEAIGNYY and EKD. The CDR3 coding sequence is TGTGCCTGTGACCCCACGTCGGCCCTGGGGGATACGTTCACCAATAAACTCATCTTT. Residues: CACDPTSALGDTFTNKLIF.

This clone has at least ten counts. A much larger clone differs from this one at a single base, so this may be a read error. Other DNA sequences in the sample encode the same CDR3. V usage is TRDV2 and J usage is TRDJ1; 9 nucleotides match TRDD3. Germline-derived CDR1 and CDR2 are GEAIGNYY and EKD. V shed 0 bases, J shed 2 bases, and the junction held 6 bases outside the gene matches. The CDR3 is 16 amino acids. The CDR3 sequence: CACDTVGGIPTDKLIF. In DNA, the CDR3 is TGTGCCTGTGACACCGTGGGGGGGATACCGACCGATAAACTCATCTTT.

Comment on this clone: The protein in TCRdb stems from a much larger clone and differs at residues 12 and 14 from this DNA's translation, likely a read error; here the protein is translated from the DNA. At the DNA level, this CDR3 is encoded by other sequences in the same sample as well. The genes are TRDV2 and TRDJ3, with TRDD3 matching 12 bases. CDR3 size: 21 residues. Germline CDR1 and CDR2: GEAIGNYY and EKD. The CDR3 bases are TGTGCCTGTGACACCCTTACTGGGGGATACAAGATCTCCTGCGACACCCGACAGATGTTTTTC. As protein: CACDTLTGGYKISCDTRQMFF.

A few counts support this clone. The protein in TCRdb stems from a much larger clone and differs at residue 9 from this DNA's translation, likely a read error; here the protein is translated from the DNA. This chain connects TRDV2 to TRDJ1, with 9 bases matching TRDD3. Per the germline V gene, CDR1 is GEAIGNYY and CDR2 is EKD. The CDR3 has 17 amino acids. The V gene end was trimmed by 3 bases and the J gene end by 2 bases; junction bases not matched to a gene: 12. The CDR3 DNA reads TGTGCCTGTGACGCCCTACTGGGGGAACGGCGGACCGATAAACTCATCTTT. This sequence encodes CACDALLGERRTDKLIF.

This clone was seen many times. The protein that TCRdb holds for this DNA derives from a much larger clone and differs from the translated DNA at residue 4, which likely indicates a read error; the protein shown here is translated from the DNA. Other DNA sequences in this sample translate to the same CDR3. The chain is built from TRDV2 and TRDJ1; tentative D call: TRDD2 (6 bases). The CDR3 extends over 18 amino acids. V lost 4 bases, J lost 4 bases, and 27 bases lay in between. Looked up from germline, CDR1 is GEAIGNYY and CDR2 is EKD. CDR3 nucleotides: TGTGCCTGTGAGCCGGTTAGCCTTCCCCGAGGGCTGGACGATAAACTCATCTTT. This gives the protein CACEPVSLPRGLDDKLIF.

This clone was seen more than once but under ten times. The CDR3 spells CACDTGKAKTEDRSDKLIF. CDR3 bases: TGTGCCTGTGACACCGGTAAGGCTAAGACGGAGGATAGAAGCGATAAACTCATCTTT. The chain carries TRDV2 and TRDJ1; perhaps TRDD3 as D (5 bases). Germline-derived CDR1 and CDR2 are GEAIGNYY and EKD. The CDR3 length is 19 residues. The germline V and J ends were trimmed by 0 bases and 4 bases, with 26 bases remaining between them.

Points on this clone: The protein TCRdb gives is from a much larger clone and does not agree with this DNA's translation at residue 9, likely a read error; the protein shown here comes from the DNA. V gene TRDV2 combines with J gene TRDJ1; the match to TRDD3 covers 10 bases. Trimming took 2 bases from V and 4 from J; bases not matched to a gene: 27. CDR3 length equals 22 residues. Germline V gives CDR1 GEAIGNYY, CDR2 EKD. This chain's CDR3 is CACDKIPTTVLGDNRADDKLIF. CDR3 nucleotide sequence: TGTGCCTGTGACAAGATTCCTACCACGGTCCTGGGGGATAACAGAGCGGACGATAAACTCATCTTT.

This clone was seen only a few times. It may be a read error: a sequence one base away is much more abundant. The sample contains more than one DNA sequence encoding this CDR3. CDR3 sequence: CASGKRSTCRAADKLIF. The CDR3 DNA reads as TGTGCTAGTGGGAAACGAAGCACATGTCGGGCTGCCGATAAACTCATCTTT. The chain has TRDV1 and TRDJ1; no clear D. Trimming took 11 bases from V and 3 from J, leaving 28 bases between them. This CDR3 spans 17 amino acids. Germline CDR1 TSWWSYY, CDR2 QGS.

At least ten counts were recorded for this clone. This likely reflects a read error, since a far larger clone is one base away. The rearrangement joins TRDV2 to TRDJ1; 12 bases agree with TRDD3. Per germline, CDR1 GEAIGNYY and CDR2 EKD. The CDR3 is 21 amino acids. V lost 3 bases to trimming and J lost 0 bases; unmatched junction nucleotides: 19. Here the CDR3 DNA reads TGTGCCTGTGACGCCGTCACTGGGGGATACAACGGGACTTCGTACACCGATAAACTCATCTTT. Translated, it gives CACDAVTGGYNGTSYTDKLIF.

The V call is TRDV2, the J call TRDJ1; possible D gene TRDD3, 6 bases. V was trimmed by 3 bases and J by 0 bases, leaving 34 bases between them. Germline V gives CDR1 GEAIGNYY, CDR2 EKD. The CDR3 has 22 amino acids. CDR3 residues: CACDSIRTGLINMGVHTDKLIF. The CDR3 DNA reads TGTGCCTGTGACTCCATACGGACTGGGCTAATTAATATGGGAGTTCACACCGATAAACTCATCTTT.